This T cell receptor beta chain was observed in a study of blood T cell repertoires in COVID-19. Study-level information: Nucleic acid was either cDNA or gDNA, and it came from T cells, B-cell-depleted T cells, or PBMCs.

Methods used by the authors: The assay estimated nucleated cells by amplifying reference gene primers. Clones were read by immunoSEQ multiplex PCR, and TCRdb kept only the in-frame ones, dropping some. That table furnishes V, J and clone size, whereas the DNA furnished D and trimming. This sample has about 130,000 clones, with almost 70% found just once. The TCR sequence derives from a woman in her 70s with acute or convalescent COVID-19. Material for sequencing was peripheral blood.

CDR3 nucleotides: TGTGCCAGCAGCGTAGGAGATGAAAAACTGTTTTTT. Amino acids: CASSVGDEKLFF. This rearrangement joins TRBV9 to TRBJ1-4; the D is unclear. V lost 0 bases, J lost 6 bases, and 3 bases lay in between. This CDR3 is 12 amino acids long. The germline V gene has CDR1 SGDLS and CDR2 YYNGEE.